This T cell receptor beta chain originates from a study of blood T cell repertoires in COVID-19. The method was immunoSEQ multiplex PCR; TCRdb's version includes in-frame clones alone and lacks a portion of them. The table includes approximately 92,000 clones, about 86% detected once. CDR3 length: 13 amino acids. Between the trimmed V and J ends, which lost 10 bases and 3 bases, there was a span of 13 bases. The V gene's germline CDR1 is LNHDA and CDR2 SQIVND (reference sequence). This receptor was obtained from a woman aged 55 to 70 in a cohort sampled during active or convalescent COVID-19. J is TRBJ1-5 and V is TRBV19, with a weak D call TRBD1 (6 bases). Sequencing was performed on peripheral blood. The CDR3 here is CATTGQSNQPQHF. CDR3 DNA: TGTGCCACTACCGGACAGTCCAATCAGCCCCAGCATTTT. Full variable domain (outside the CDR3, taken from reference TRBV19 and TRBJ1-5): DGGITQSPKYLFRKEGQNVTLSCEQNLNHDAMYWYRQDPGQGLRLIYYSQIVNDFQKGDIAEGYSVSREKKESFPLTVTSAQKNPTAFYLCATTGQSNQPQHFGDGTRLSIL.